The present T cell receptor (beta chain) was sequenced within a study of blood T cells in healthy people across ages. J gave up 4 bases and V 4 bases, and 7 bases lay outside the gene matches. Germline-derived CDR1 and CDR2 are SEHNR and FQNEAQ (reference sequence). The CDR3 consists of 15 residues. Alongside a J-beta primer mix, a sample-barcoded 5' primer served in a second PCR lasting roughly 6 to 11 cycles. In TCRdb, the 5' RACE reads were re-called with MiXCR into one record per CDR3 protein. This table has around 870,000 distinct CDR3 sequences, less than 35% appearing once. The chain couples TRBV7-9 to TRBJ1-3, with 7 bases fitting TRBD1. The sequence came from a woman older than 75 in good health. The sample taken for sequencing was blood. This CDR3 reads CASSSPDRDGNTIYF. The CDR3 DNA is TGTGCCAGCAGCTCGCCCGACAGGGACGGAAACACCATATATTTT. The complete variable domain, with remaining parts taken from reference TRBV7-9 and TRBJ1-3, reads DTGVSQNPRHKITKRGQNVTFRCDPISEHNRLYWYRQTLGQGPEFLTYFQNEAQLEKSRLLSDRFSAERPKGSFSTLEIQRTEQGDSAMYLCASSSPDRDGNTIYFGEGSWLTVV.